This T cell receptor (beta chain) was captured by sequencing in a study of cytomegalovirus exposure and HLA in healthy donors. Germline CDR1 reads SGHTA; CDR2 reads FQGNSA. CDR3 length equals 15 residues. Trimming took 4 bases from V and 2 from J, leaving 12 bases between them. The primer mix had 60 Vbeta and 13 Jbeta primers. Assay: immunoSEQ multiplex PCR; the TCRdb copy retains only in-frame clones and omits some. The data contain roughly 190,000 clones, roughly three quarters of them singletons. Study observations and caveats: Cytomegalovirus-associated TCR beta chains were listed, numbering 150 to 200.

Remarks on this clone: Its antigen is not known.

The receptor was derived from a woman between 45 and 65 years old in good health and CMV-seronegative. Material for sequencing was PBMCs. The V gene is TRBV7-2, the J gene TRBJ1-5; a possible D gene is TRBD1 (6 bases). The CDR3 bases are TGTGCCAGCAGCTCCGGACAGACTGGCAATCAGCCCCAGCATTTT. Translated: CASSSGQTGNQPQHF.